This T cell receptor beta chain was obtained from a study of cytomegalovirus exposure and HLA in healthy donors. Across the study: HLA-typed donors were the source of 82 million or so unique TCRs, which an early data release held.

The primer mix had 60 Vbeta and 13 Jbeta primers. TCRdb's copy holds only in-frame clones and misses some; the assay was immunoSEQ multiplex PCR. The sample has roughly 290,000 clones, 70% to 90% seen once. A note on this clone: Antigen unknown.

The ends were cut back, 4 bases at V and 0 bases at J, with 13 bases in the middle. The CDR3 runs to 16 residues. Germline CDR1 reads MNHEY; CDR2 reads SVGAGI. Study findings and constraints: A cluster of highly shared sequence variants was likely a sequencing artifact.

While unrecorded immune exposures were likely, the donors were nominally healthy when sampled. The source material was PBMCs. The TCR comes from a woman younger than 35 in good health and CMV-seronegative. The V call is TRBV6-5, the J call TRBJ1-5, with D possibly being TRBD1 (5 bases). This chain's CDR3 is CASSSGLSYSNQPQHF. The DNA of the CDR3 is TGTGCCAGCAGTTCGGGACTGAGTTATAGCAATCAGCCCCAGCATTTT.